This T cell receptor (beta chain) was recorded in a study of tissue T cells after allogeneic stem cell transplantation. Specified time point: mouse harvest day 7 after allogeneic transplant. Tail vein injection delivered 10^7 T-cell-depleted bone marrow cells and 10^6 splenic CD5+ T cells. Mice had MHC-mismatched B6 into BALB/c GVHD, sampled day 7 or 14. The CDR3 spans 12 residues. V shed 4 bases and J shed 2 bases, with 5 bases lying between them. In germline, CDR1 is KGHPV, CDR2 FQNQEV (reference sequence). Repertoires were generated with immunoSEQ multiplex PCR, while TCRdb's copy carries only in-frame clones and drops some. The top ten clones hold 7% to 8.5% of a sample with over 7,000 clones, approximately 50% of them seen once. Turning to this clone: Germline and genes here are mouse. Coverage ceases 1 residue before the CDR3 finishes, and the germline J gene fills in the end.

The chain carries TRBV26 and TRBJ1-2; D remains unclear. Source material: gut tissue. The TCR sequence derives from a female BALB/c mouse given C57BL/6 T cells with graft-versus-host disease after an allogeneic hematopoietic cell transplant. The sequenced part of the CDR3 DNA is TGTGCCAGCAGTCGTGGGAACTCCGACTACACC. Amino acids: CASSRGNSDYT. The full CDR3 protein reads CASSRGNSDYTF.